This entry is about one TCR beta chain. V was shortened by 4 bases and J by 6 bases, with 12 bases between the two germline ends. Germline V lookup: CDR1 MDHEN, CDR2 SYDVKM. CDR3 length: 14 amino acids. Using immunoSEQ multiplex PCR, the repertoire was profiled, and TCRdb retains in-frame clones only, with some absent. The sample has around 1.4 million clones; 97% to 99% are singletons. The entry originates in a study of shared clonotypes between healthy human individuals. Sequenced material: naive CD4+ T cells sorted from blood. Regarding subset: CD45RA+ positively selected. The chain combines TRBV28 with TRBJ2-2, with D unclear. This receptor was obtained from a man between 25 and 39 years old in good health. The CDR3 is CASSSPRPAGELFF. The CDR3 nucleotides read TGTGCCAGCAGTTCCCCGAGACCCGCCGGGGAGCTGTTTTTT.